The T cell receptor (beta chain) described here comes from a study of blood T cells in healthy people across ages. This CDR3 is 14 amino acids long. The germline CDR1 and CDR2 sequences are MNHNS and SASEGT. Trimming stripped 3 bases from V and 4 bases from J, with 9 bases between. Primed by a sample-barcoded 5' primer and a J-beta primer mix, a second PCR proceeded for about 6 to 12 cycles. TCRdb reanalysed the 5' RACE reads using MiXCR and keeps one entry per CDR3 protein. The sample holds roughly 1.7 million distinct CDR3 sequences; 34% are singletons and the top ten take about 11%. The chain combines TRBV6-1 with TRBJ2-2; D is unresolved. The sequence was collected from a woman in her 30s in good health. Sequencing was carried out using blood. CDR3 coding DNA: TGTGCCAGCAGTGAGACGGGTCCCACCGGGGAGCTGTTTTTT. Protein sequence: CASSETGPTGELFF.